This T cell receptor beta chain was retrieved from a study of OX40 agonist ivuxolimab in advanced cancers. Background on the study: With a range of about 23 to 90, age averaged about 59 years, and nearly 85% were male. Study-level findings and limits: Fewer expanded clones were found on average in CD4+ than in CD8+ T cells. Among expanded peripheral T cells, antigen specificity went undetermined.

The CDR3 is made up of 18 amino acids. Germline V CDR1 and CDR2: MNHEY, SMNVEV (reference sequence). The V gene end was trimmed by 1 base and the J gene end by 7 bases; junction bases not matched to a gene: 16. Note on this clone: Its specificity is not known.

Using immunoSEQ multiplex PCR, the repertoire was profiled, and TCRdb retains in-frame clones only, with some absent. The data hold about 88,000 clones, with around 83% observed a single time. The J gene is TRBJ2-1, the V gene TRBV27, with TRBD1 identical over 7 bases. The specimen was CD4+ or CD8+ T cells sorted from blood, collected in a trial of the OX40 agonist ivuxolimab. The origin of this receptor is an adult with an advanced solid tumor such as melanoma, head and neck, liver or kidney cancer. The CDR3 spells CASSLYAWKNRGANEQFF. The CDR3, as DNA: TGTGCCAGCAGTTTATACGCGTGGAAAAACAGGGGCGCAAATGAGCAGTTCTTC.